A selection of T cell receptor beta chains follows, all from one sample in a study of T cells in Graves' hyperthyroidism and ophthalmopathy. TCRdb redid the calling of the multiplex PCR reads with MiXCR, one entry per CDR3 protein. The sample carries roughly 530,000 distinct CDR3 sequences, about a sixth recorded once. Material: blood. The receptors here all came from a woman between 18 and 30 years old with Graves' ophthalmopathy. CDR3s include the opening cysteine and the closing phenylalanine or tryptophan. D genes are given only for firm matches. Clone size is shown for a subset of rows, as once, few, many or a class of expanded clone.

d_call clone_size j_call v_call cdr3_nt cdr3_aa
TRBD2 many TRBJ2-1 TRBV7-6 TGTGCCAGCAGCTTGCGGGAGAGCCCCAATGAGCAGTTCTTC CASSLRESPNEQFF
TRBD2 . TRBJ2-2 TRBV6-5 TGTGCCAGCAGTTACTCTGGCGGGAGTGTAACCGGGGAGCTGTTTTTT CASSYSGGSVTGELFF
TRBD2 many TRBJ2-7 TRBV6-6 TGTGCCAGCAGTTACGCCATGACTAGCGGGGACGAGCAGTACTTC CASSYAMTSGDEQYF
TRBD1 few TRBJ2-7 TRBV27 TGTGCCAGCACCGATCCGGGACAGGGCAACGAGCAGTACTTC CASTDPGQGNEQYF
. few TRBJ2-7 TRBV18 TGTGCCAGCTCACCTCAACCGACGGGTCGAACCTACGAGCAGTACTTC CASSPQPTGRTYEQYF
. few TRBJ2-7 TRBV27 TGTGCCAGCAGTTTAAACGGACCCTCCTACGAGCAGTACTTC CASSLNGPSYEQYF
TRBD2 . TRBJ2-3 TRBV18 TGTGCCAGCTCACGGGGTAGCGGGCCCACAGATACGCAGTATTTT CASSRGSGPTDTQYF
. . TRBJ2-7 TRBV30 TGTGCCTGGAGTACCCACAGGGACTCCTACGAGCAGTACTTC CAWSTHRDSYEQYF
. many TRBJ1-1 TRBV9 TGTGCCAGCAGCGTAGGGGCTACCAACACTGAAGCTTTCTTT CASSVGATNTEAFF
. many TRBJ1-6 TRBV20-1 TGCAGTGCTAGGGGTGGGACGGAGAATTCACCCCTCCACTTT CSARGGTENSPLHF
. . TRBJ2-5 TRBV2 TGTGCCAGCAGTGAGGGGCGGAGGCCCAAGTACTTC CASSEGRRPKYF
. . TRBJ2-2 TRBV24-1 TGTGCCACCAGTGATTTGCAAATAGACAACACCGGGGAGCTGTTTTTT CATSDLQIDNTGELFF
. few TRBJ2-7 TRBV29-1 TGCAGCGTTGAAGACGACAGCGAAGGGGGAACCTACGAGCAGTACTTC CSVEDDSEGGTYEQYF
TRBD1 many TRBJ1-5 TRBV7-8 TGTGCCAGCAGCGTGACAGGGGCCCTTGCTTATCAGCCCCAGCATTTT CASSVTGALAYQPQHF
. many TRBJ2-1 TRBV30 TGTGCCTGGACTGCGGTCAATGAGCAGTTCTTC CAWTAVNEQFF
TRBD1 many TRBJ2-7 TRBV2 TGTGCCAGTTCCGGGACAGGGACCTACGAGCAGTACTTC CASSGTGTYEQYF
. many TRBJ2-7 TRBV30 TGTGCCTGGAGTGTATTTGGGGGCTGGGACGAGCAGTACTTC CAWSVFGGWDEQYF
TRBD1 many TRBJ1-2 TRBV6-1 TGTGCCAGCATACGACAGGGGATAGGCTATGGCTACACCTTC CASIRQGIGYGYTF
. few TRBJ1-5 TRBV18 TGTGCCAGCTCACCACAAGTTCTCTATAGCAATCAGCCCCAGCATTTT CASSPQVLYSNQPQHF
TRBD1 . TRBJ1-5 TRBV28 TGTGCCAGCAGTTTATGGGGGACAGGGAAGAGTCAGCCCCAGCATTTT CASSLWGTGKSQPQHF
. few TRBJ2-2 TRBV29-1 TGCAGCGTTGAAGCGGGAACGAACACCGGGGAGCTGTTTTTT CSVEAGTNTGELFF
. many TRBJ1-1 TRBV3-1 TGTGCCAGCAGCCAAAAGGGGCTCCTCACTGAAGCTTTCTTT CASSQKGLLTEAFF
. many TRBJ1-2 TRBV11-2 TGTGCCAGCAGCTTAAGAGGTACGGACACGAACTATGGCTACACCTTC CASSLRGTDTNYGYTF
. . TRBJ2-2 TRBV4-1 TGCGCCAGCAGCCAAGAGCGTTGGGGGTCCCCGAACACCGGGGAGCTGTTTTTT CASSQERWGSPNTGELFF
TRBD1 many TRBJ1-2 TRBV7-2 TGTGCCAGCAGACGGACAGGGGGCGACTATGGCTACACCTTC CASRRTGGDYGYTF
. . TRBJ1-1 TRBV5-6 TGTGCCAGCAGCTCCGGGACGGCGGACACTGAAGCTTTCTTT CASSSGTADTEAFF
. . TRBJ2-7 TRBV4-2 TGTGCCAGCAGCCAAGCCCCAAACTACGAGCAGTACTTC CASSQAPNYEQYF
. few TRBJ2-1 TRBV29-1 TGCAGCGTTGAAGATCGGCCCTACAATGAGCAGTTCTTC CSVEDRPYNEQFF
TRBD1 once TRBJ1-4 TRBV9 TGTGCCAGCAGCGTAGAAGGACAGGGGGGTGAAAAACTGTTTTTT CASSVEGQGGEKLFF
TRBD1 many TRBJ1-2 TRBV28 TGTGCCAGCGGACAGGGGTGGGACTATGGCTACACCTTC CASGQGWDYGYTF
. . TRBJ2-3 TRBV15 TGTGCCACCAGCGGCCCTAGTCCATCAGATACGCAGTATTTT CATSGPSPSDTQYF
. few TRBJ2-1 TRBV15 TGTGCCACCAGCAGAGTGAGACTAGGTCGCAATGAGCAGTTCTTC CATSRVRLGRNEQFF
TRBD2 . TRBJ2-7 TRBV6-2/TRBV6-3 TGTGCCAGCAAACTACTAGCGGGAGGCTCCTACGAGCAGTACTTC CASKLLAGGSYEQYF
TRBD2 many TRBJ2-7 TRBV27 TGTGCCAGCAGTCGGACTAGCGGGAGCCACGAGCAGTACTTC CASSRTSGSHEQYF
. many TRBJ2-3 TRBV10-3 TGTGCCATCAGTGATCTTCGGGGCAGACCTAGCACAGATACGCAGTATTTT CAISDLRGRPSTDTQYF
TRBD2 many TRBJ2-7 TRBV12-3/TRBV12-4 TGTGCCAGCAGTCGCGGGAGTCTCATTTACGAGCAGTACTTC CASSRGSLIYEQYF
. many TRBJ2-1 TRBV2 TGTGCCAGCAGCAGGGACACCTCCTACAATGAGCAGTTCTTC CASSRDTSYNEQFF
. many TRBJ2-7 TRBV2 TGTGCCAGCAGTGCCCTGGACAGTGCTTACGAGCAGTACTTC CASSALDSAYEQYF
. . TRBJ2-7 TRBV4-1 TGCGCCAGCAGCCAAATGTTTGTCGGCCAGCACGAGCAGTACTTC CASSQMFVGQHEQYF
. many TRBJ2-5 TRBV30 TGTGCCTGGAGTGTACAGGAGGGGACCCAGTACTTC CAWSVQEGTQYF
. few TRBJ1-2 TRBV9 TGTGCCAGCAGCGCCCAATACCGGGCCGTGGGTGGCTACACCTTC CASSAQYRAVGGYTF
. many TRBJ1-1 TRBV2 TGTGCCAGCCCCGTAGATGATGTCGCCAACACTGAAGCTTTCTTT CASPVDDVANTEAFF
. . TRBJ2-3 TRBV4-1 TGCGCCAGCAACCAAGCCGATACGCAGTATTTT CASNQADTQYF
TRBD1 many TRBJ2-7 TRBV7-6 TGTGCCAGCAGCCTTGACAGGGCACGAATCGAGCAGTACTTC CASSLDRARIEQYF
TRBD1 . TRBJ1-6 TRBV27 TGTGCCAGCAGTACCCAGGGGGCACATAATTCACCCCTCCACTTT CASSTQGAHNSPLHF
. many TRBJ1-4 TRBV5-6 TGTGCCAGCAGCATCTGGGCCTCAACTAATGAAAAACTGTTTTTT CASSIWASTNEKLFF
TRBD2 many TRBJ2-1 TRBV28 TGTGCCAGCAGTTTTACCCCGGGGGCGGGAGGAAATTTTGGCCACAATGAGCAGTTCTTC CASSFTPGAGGNFGHNEQFF
. many TRBJ2-5 TRBV6-1 TGTGCCAGCAGTTCCGCCGACACCTCGTACCAAGAGACCCAGTACTTC CASSSADTSYQETQYF
. few TRBJ2-2 TRBV4-2 TGTGCCAGCAGCCAAGAGGTTTCCGAAGCAGGCATTCACACCGGGGAGCTGTTTTTT CASSQEVSEAGIHTGELFF
. few TRBJ1-5 TRBV2 TGTGCCAGCAAGTCGGCAGGGGAATATAGCAATCAGCCCCAGCATTTT CASKSAGEYSNQPQHF
TRBD1 many TRBJ1-3 TRBV28 TGTGCCAGCAGCGGACAGGACTCTCGGAGGAACACCATATATTTT CASSGQDSRRNTIYF
TRBD2 few TRBJ2-2 TRBV3-1 TGTGCCAGCAGCCCAACTAGCGGGGCGAACACCGGGGAGCTGTTTTTT CASSPTSGANTGELFF
. many TRBJ1-5 TRBV20-1 TGCAGTGCTAGATTGGGTACGGGCCAGCCCCAGCATTTT CSARLGTGQPQHF
TRBD1 . TRBJ2-4 TRBV4-1 TGCGCCAGCAGCCAAGGGGGGACAGGGGCCAAAAACATTCAGTACTTC CASSQGGTGAKNIQYF
. . TRBJ1-2 TRBV5-1 TGCGCCAGCAGCTTAGAAGGGTCGTCAGGCTATGGCTACACCTTC CASSLEGSSGYGYTF
. . TRBJ2-5 TRBV25-1 TGTGCCAGCAGTGAATTAGGTGACCAAGAGACCCAGTACTTC CASSELGDQETQYF
TRBD2 many TRBJ2-7 TRBV5-6 TGTGCCAGCAGCTCCGGATGGACTAGCGGGAGATTGGGGGACGAGCAGTACTTC CASSSGWTSGRLGDEQYF
TRBD1 many TRBJ2-7 TRBV10-3 TGTGCCATCAGTGACCCCCGGGACAGGGGGAACGAGCAGTACTTC CAISDPRDRGNEQYF
TRBD2 many TRBJ2-1 TRBV12-3/TRBV12-4 TGTGCCAGCAGTTTATCTTCCAGGGGACTAGCCCCCTACAATGAGCAGTTCTTC CASSLSSRGLAPYNEQFF
. many TRBJ1-6 TRBV4-2 TGTGCCAGCAGCCAAGATCTAAGGCAGGGTCGTTCACCCCTCCACTTT CASSQDLRQGRSPLHF